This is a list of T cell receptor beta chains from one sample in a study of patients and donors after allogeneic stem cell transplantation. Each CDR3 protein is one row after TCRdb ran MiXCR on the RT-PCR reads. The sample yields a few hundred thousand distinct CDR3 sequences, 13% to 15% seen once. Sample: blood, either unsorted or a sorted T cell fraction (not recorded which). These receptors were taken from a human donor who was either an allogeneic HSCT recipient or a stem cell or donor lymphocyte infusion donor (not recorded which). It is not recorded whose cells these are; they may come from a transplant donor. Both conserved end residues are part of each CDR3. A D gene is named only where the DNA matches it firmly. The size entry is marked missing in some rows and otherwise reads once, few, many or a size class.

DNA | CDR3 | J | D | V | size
TGTGCCAGCAGCTTAAGTGGACGCCTACCCCTAGAATCAAAGTTCTTC | CASSLSGRLPLESKFF | TRBJ2-1 | - | TRBV7-8 | -
TGTGCCAGCAGGCCAACAGGGGGGACCTACGAGCAGTACTTC | CASRPTGGTYEQYF | TRBJ2-7 | TRBD1 | TRBV6-2/TRBV6-3 | many
TGCGCCAGCAGCCCGACAGGGGCGAACACTGAAGCTTTCTTT | CASSPTGANTEAFF | TRBJ1-1 | TRBD1 | TRBV5-1 | few
TGTGCCAGCAGTCGGAGAGGAGTTAGCTATGGCTACACCTTC | CASSRRGVSYGYTF | TRBJ1-2 | - | TRBV2 | many
TGTGCCAGCAGCTTGAGGGGACTCGACACCGGGGAGCTGTTTTTT | CASSLRGLDTGELFF | TRBJ2-2 | - | TRBV5-6 | -
TGTGCCAGCAGCTTGGACATAGCGAACACCGGGGAGCTGTTTTTT | CASSLDIANTGELFF | TRBJ2-2 | - | TRBV7-2 | -
TGTGCCAGCAGCTTAGGGACTAGTTCGGATACGCAGTATTTT | CASSLGTSSDTQYF | TRBJ2-3 | TRBD2 | TRBV7-6 | -
TGTGCCAGCAGCCAAGATGGTCTAGCAAGCGACGAGCAGTACTTC | CASSQDGLASDEQYF | TRBJ2-7 | - | TRBV3-1 | -
TGCAGCGCTGAGGCTCGTGGGACCCGAAGAAACACTGAAGCTTTCTTT | CSAEARGTRRNTEAFF | TRBJ1-1 | - | TRBV29-1 | many
TGTGCCAGCTCACCACCACAGGGGCCCCAGGGAGCTTTCTTT | CASSPPQGPQGAFF | TRBJ1-1 | TRBD1 | TRBV18 | few
TGTGCCAGCTCACCAATGGGACAAAGAGGAACCGGGGAGCTGTTTTTT | CASSPMGQRGTGELFF | TRBJ2-2 | - | TRBV18 | many
TGTGCCAGCAGCCACGAGGGTCGGGGCTATGGCTACACCTTC | CASSHEGRGYGYTF | TRBJ1-2 | - | TRBV3-1 | few
TGTGCCAGCAGCTTAGACCAAGAGACCCAGTACTTC | CASSLDQETQYF | TRBJ2-5 | - | TRBV5-4 | many
TGTGCCAGCAGTAAGCCCACCGGGGAGCTGTTTTTT | CASSKPTGELFF | TRBJ2-2 | - | TRBV6-5 | few
TGCAGTGCTAGAGCCGGGACAGGGGGCGGGGGCTATGGCTACACCTTC | CSARAGTGGGGYGYTF | TRBJ1-2 | TRBD1 | TRBV20-1 | many
TGTGCCAGCAGTTACACAGGGGGCGATGGCTACACCTTC | CASSYTGGDGYTF | TRBJ1-2 | TRBD1 | TRBV9 | -
TGTGCCAGCAGTGAACAGGGGTTAAGAGAGACCCAGTACTTC | CASSEQGLRETQYF | TRBJ2-5 | TRBD1 | TRBV28 | few
TGTGCCAGCAGCTATGGCCCACCGGGACTAGAAGATGGGACCCAGTACTTC | CASSYGPPGLEDGTQYF | TRBJ2-5 | TRBD2 | TRBV11-2 | -
TGTGCCTGGAGTGTCGGACTGGGAAATGCTGAAGCTTTCTTT | CAWSVGLGNAEAFF | TRBJ1-1 | - | TRBV30 | few
TGCAGTGCTAGAGACCAACCGACAAGCTACAATGAGCAGTTCTTC | CSARDQPTSYNEQFF | TRBJ2-1 | - | TRBV20-1 | many
TGTGCCAGCAGAATAAGCGGGGGAGGTCCTGAAGCTTTCTTT | CASRISGGGPEAFF | TRBJ1-1 | - | TRBV7-2 | few
TGTGCCAGCAGTGCGTCTAGCGGGGGAGCAGATACGCAGTATTTT | CASSASSGGADTQYF | TRBJ2-3 | TRBD2 | TRBV6-1 | few
TGTGCCACCAGTGATGAAACAGGGTCGGGCACCGGGGAGCTGTTTTTT | CATSDETGSGTGELFF | TRBJ2-2 | - | TRBV24-1 | -
TGTGCCAGTAGTACAGGACGGGACATGAACACTGAAGCTTTCTTT | CASSTGRDMNTEAFF | TRBJ1-1 | - | TRBV19 | -
TGTGCCACCAGTGATGACAGGGTGGATACGCAGTATTTT | CATSDDRVDTQYF | TRBJ2-3 | TRBD1 | TRBV24-1 | -
TGTGCCAGCAGCTTAGCGGCGACAGGGTATGCTGAAGCTTTCTTT | CASSLAATGYAEAFF | TRBJ1-1 | TRBD1 | TRBV7-2 | -
TGTGCCAGCAGCTTAGTCGTGACAAGGCGGACCGGGGAGCTGTTTTTT | CASSLVVTRRTGELFF | TRBJ2-2 | - | TRBV7-3 | few
TGTGCCAGCAGCTCTTTAGGGTCCCGTTGGGAGCAGTACTTC | CASSSLGSRWEQYF | TRBJ2-7 | - | TRBV7-2 | -